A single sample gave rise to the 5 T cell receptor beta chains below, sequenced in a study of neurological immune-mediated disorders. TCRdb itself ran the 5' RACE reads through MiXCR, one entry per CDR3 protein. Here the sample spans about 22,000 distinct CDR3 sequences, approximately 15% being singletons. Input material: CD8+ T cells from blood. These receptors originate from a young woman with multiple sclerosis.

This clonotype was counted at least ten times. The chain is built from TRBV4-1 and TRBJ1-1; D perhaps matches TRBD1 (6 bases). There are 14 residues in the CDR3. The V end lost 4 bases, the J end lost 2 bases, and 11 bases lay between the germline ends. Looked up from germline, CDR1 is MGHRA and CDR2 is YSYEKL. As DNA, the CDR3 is TGCGCCAGCAGCCGCCCGGACAGTAACACTGAAGCTTTCTTT. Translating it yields CASSRPDSNTEAFF.

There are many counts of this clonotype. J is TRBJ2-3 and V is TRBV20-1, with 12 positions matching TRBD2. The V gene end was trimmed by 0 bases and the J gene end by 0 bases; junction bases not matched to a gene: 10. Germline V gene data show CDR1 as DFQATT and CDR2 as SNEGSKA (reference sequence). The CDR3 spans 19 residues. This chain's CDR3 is CSARDGGTSGRTSTDTQYF. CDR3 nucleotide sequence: TGCAGTGCTAGAGATGGTGGAACTAGCGGGAGGACTAGCACAGATACGCAGTATTTT.

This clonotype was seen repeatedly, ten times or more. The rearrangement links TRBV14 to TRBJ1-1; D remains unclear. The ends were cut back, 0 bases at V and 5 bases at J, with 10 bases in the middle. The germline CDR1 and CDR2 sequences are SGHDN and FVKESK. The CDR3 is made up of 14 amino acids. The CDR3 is CASSQEAGVTEAFF. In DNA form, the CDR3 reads TGTGCCAGCAGCCAAGAGGCTGGGGTGACTGAAGCTTTCTTT. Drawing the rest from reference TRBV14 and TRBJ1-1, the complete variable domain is EAGVTQFPSHSVIEKGQTVTLRCDPISGHDNLYWYRRVMGKEIKFLLHFVKESKQDESGMPNNRFLAERTGGTYSTLKVQPAELEDSGVYFCASSQEAGVTEAFFGQGTRLTVV.

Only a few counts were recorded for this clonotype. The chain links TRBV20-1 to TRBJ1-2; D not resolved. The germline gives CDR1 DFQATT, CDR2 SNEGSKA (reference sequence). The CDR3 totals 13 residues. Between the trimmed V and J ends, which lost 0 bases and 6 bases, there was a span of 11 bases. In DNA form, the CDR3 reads TGCAGTGCTAGAGATACGGGTTGGCATGGCTACACCTTC. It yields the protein CSARDTGWHGYTF.

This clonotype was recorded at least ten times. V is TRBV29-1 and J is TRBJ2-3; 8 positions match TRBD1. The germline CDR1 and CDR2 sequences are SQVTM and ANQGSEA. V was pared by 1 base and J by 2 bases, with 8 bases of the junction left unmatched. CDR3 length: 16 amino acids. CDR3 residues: CSVEGLTGDFTDTQYF. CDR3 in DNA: TGCAGCGTTGAAGGCTTGACAGGGGATTTCACAGATACGCAGTATTTT.